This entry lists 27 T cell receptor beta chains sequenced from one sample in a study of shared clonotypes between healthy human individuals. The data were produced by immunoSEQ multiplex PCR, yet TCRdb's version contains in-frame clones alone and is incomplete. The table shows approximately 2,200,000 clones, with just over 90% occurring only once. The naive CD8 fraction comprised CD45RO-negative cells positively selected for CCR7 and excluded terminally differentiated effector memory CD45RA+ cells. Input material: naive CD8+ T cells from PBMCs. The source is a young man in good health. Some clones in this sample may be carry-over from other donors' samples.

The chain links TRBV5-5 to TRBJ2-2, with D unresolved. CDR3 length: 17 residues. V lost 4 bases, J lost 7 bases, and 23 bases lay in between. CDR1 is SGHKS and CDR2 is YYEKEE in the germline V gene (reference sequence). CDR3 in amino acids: CASSPPRVGSMVGELFF. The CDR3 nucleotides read TGTGCCAGCAGCCCCCCAAGGGTGGGTAGCATGGTCGGGGAGCTGTTTTTT.

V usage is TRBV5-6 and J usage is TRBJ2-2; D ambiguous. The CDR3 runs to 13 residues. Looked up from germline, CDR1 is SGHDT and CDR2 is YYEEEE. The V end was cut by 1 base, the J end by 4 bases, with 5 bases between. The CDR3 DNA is TGTGCCAGCAGCTTGTGGGTCACCGGGGAGCTGTTTTTT. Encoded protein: CASSLWVTGELFF.

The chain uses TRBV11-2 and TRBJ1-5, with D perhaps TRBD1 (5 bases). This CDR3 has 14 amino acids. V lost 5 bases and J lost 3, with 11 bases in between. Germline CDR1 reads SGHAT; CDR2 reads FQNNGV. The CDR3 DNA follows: TGTGCCAGCAGCCATGGGGGATACAATCAGCCCCAGCATTTT. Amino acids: CASSHGGYNQPQHF.

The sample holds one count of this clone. CDR3: CASSVGSGSLGETQYF. In nucleotides, the CDR3 is TGTGCCAGCAGCGTAGGAAGCGGGAGTTTGGGGGAGACCCAGTACTTC. The V gene is TRBV9, the J gene TRBJ2-5; 8 bases align to TRBD2. The CDR3 is 16 amino acids. Per the germline V gene, CDR1 is SGDLS and CDR2 is YYNGEE. V trimming: 0 bases; J trimming: 5 bases; junction bases outside the gene matches: 9.

The CDR3 DNA is TGCGCCAGCAGGAGGACTGCTGGCTCCTACAATGAGCAGTTCTTC. It is translated as CASRRTAGSYNEQFF. The chain combines TRBV10-2 with TRBJ2-1, with D tentatively TRBD2 (5 bases). Trimming removed 6 bases from V and 0 bases from J, with 12 bases in between. Germline lookup yields CDR1 WSHSY and CDR2 SAAADI. The CDR3 consists of 15 residues.

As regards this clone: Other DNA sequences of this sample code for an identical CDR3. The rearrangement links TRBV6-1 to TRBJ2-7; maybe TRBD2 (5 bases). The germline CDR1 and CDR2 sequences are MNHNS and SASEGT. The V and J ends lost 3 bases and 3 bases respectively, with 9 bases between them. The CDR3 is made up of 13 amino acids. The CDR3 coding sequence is TGTGCCAGCAGTGACGCGGGTTTCTACGAGCAGTACTTC. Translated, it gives CASSDAGFYEQYF.

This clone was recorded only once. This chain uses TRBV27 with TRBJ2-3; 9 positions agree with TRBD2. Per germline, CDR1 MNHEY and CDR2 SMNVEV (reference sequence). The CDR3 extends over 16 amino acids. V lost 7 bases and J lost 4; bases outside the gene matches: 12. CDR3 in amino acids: CASTLISGSGPDTQYF. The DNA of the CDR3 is TGTGCCAGCACCCTTATTAGCGGGAGTGGGCCAGATACGCAGTATTTT.

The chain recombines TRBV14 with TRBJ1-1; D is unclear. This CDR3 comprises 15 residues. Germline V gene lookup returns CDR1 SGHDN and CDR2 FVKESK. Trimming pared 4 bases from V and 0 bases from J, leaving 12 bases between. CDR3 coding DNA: TGTGCCAGCAGCCTATCTAATGCCATGAACACTGAAGCTTTCTTT. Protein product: CASSLSNAMNTEAFF.

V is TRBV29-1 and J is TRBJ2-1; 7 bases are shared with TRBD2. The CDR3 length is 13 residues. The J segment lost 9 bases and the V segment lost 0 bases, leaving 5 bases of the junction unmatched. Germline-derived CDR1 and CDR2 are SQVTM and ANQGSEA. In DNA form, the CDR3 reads TGCAGCGTTGAAGATATGACTAGCATTGAGCAGTTCTTC. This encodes CSVEDMTSIEQFF.

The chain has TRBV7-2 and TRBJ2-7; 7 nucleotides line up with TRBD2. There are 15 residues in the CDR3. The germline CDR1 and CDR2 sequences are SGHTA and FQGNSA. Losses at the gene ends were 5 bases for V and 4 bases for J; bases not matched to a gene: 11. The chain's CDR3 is CASSQSRDYFYEQYF. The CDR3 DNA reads TGTGCCAGCAGCCAATCGAGGGACTATTTTTACGAGCAGTACTTC.

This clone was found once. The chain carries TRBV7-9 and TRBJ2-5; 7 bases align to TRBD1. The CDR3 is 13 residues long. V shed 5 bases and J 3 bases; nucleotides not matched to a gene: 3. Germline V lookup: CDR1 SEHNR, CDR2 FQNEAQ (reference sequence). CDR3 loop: CASSGDSKETQYF. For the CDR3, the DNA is TGTGCCAGCAGCGGGGACAGTAAAGAGACCCAGTACTTC.

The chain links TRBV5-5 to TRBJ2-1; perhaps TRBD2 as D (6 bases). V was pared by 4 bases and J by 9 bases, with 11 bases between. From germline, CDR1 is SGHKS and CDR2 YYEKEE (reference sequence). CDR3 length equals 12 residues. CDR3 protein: CASSLLAGEQFF. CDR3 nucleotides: TGTGCCAGCAGCCTACTAGCTGGTGAGCAGTTCTTC.

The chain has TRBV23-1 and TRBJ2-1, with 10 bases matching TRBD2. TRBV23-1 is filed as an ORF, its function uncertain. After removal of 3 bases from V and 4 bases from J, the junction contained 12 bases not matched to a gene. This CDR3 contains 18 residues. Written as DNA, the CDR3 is TGCGCCAGCAGTCATCGCAATCCCGAGCGGGAGGGATACAATGAGCAGTTCTTC. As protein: CASSHRNPEREGYNEQFF.

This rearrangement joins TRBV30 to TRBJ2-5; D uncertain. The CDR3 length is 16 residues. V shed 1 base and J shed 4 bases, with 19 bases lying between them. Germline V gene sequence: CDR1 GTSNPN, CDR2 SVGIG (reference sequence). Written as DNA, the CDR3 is TGTGCCTGGAGTGGACGGGCCCCTCGACGGTCAGAGACCCAGTACTTC. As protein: CAWSGRAPRRSETQYF.

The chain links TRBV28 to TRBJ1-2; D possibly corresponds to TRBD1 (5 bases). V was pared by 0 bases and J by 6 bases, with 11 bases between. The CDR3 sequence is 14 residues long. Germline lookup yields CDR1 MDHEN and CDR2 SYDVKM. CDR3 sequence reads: CASSLWRTSHGYTF. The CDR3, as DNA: TGTGCCAGCAGTTTATGGAGGACATCACATGGCTACACCTTC.

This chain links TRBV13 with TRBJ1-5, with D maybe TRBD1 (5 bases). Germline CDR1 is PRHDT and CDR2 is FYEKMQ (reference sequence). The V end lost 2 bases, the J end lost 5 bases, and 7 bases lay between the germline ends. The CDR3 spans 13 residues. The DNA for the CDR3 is TGTGCCAGCAGCTTACAGGGCGATCAGCCCCAGCATTTT. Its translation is CASSLQGDQPQHF.

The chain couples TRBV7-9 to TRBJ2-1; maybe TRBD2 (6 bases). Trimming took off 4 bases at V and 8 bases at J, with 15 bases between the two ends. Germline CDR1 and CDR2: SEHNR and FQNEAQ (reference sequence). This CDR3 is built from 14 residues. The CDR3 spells CASSSRLEGYEQFF. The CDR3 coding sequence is TGTGCCAGCAGCTCCCGACTAGAGGGGTATGAGCAGTTCTTC. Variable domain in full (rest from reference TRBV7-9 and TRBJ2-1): DTGVSQNPRHKITKRGQNVTFRCDPISEHNRLYWYRQTLGQGPEFLTYFQNEAQLEKSRLLSDRFSAERPKGSFSTLEIQRTEQGDSAMYLCASSSRLEGYEQFFGPGTRLTVL.

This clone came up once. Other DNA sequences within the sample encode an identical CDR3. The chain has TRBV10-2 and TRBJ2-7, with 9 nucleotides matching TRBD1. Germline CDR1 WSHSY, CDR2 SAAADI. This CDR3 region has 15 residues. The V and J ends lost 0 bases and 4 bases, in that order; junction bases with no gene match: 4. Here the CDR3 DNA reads TGCGCCAGCAGTGAGTCCGGGACAGGGTTGTACGAGCAGTACTTC. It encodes CASSESGTGLYEQYF.

The CDR3, as DNA: TGTGCCAGCAGCCAAGCGATATCAATGAGCTCCTACGAGCAGTACTTC. This sequence encodes CASSQAISMSSYEQYF. V and J are TRBV14 and TRBJ2-7; D is uncertain. V lost 1 base, J lost 0 bases, and 13 bases lay in between. Germline loops: CDR1 SGHDN, CDR2 FVKESK. The CDR3 runs to 16 residues.

CDR3 bases: TGCGCCAGCAGCTTGGTTGGACAGGGAGGCTCCTACGAGCAGTACTTC. Its translation: CASSLVGQGGSYEQYF. The chain carries TRBV5-1 and TRBJ2-7; TRBD1 agrees at 8 bases. V lost 0 bases to trimming and J lost 0 bases; unmatched junction nucleotides: 5. In germline, CDR1 is SGHRS, CDR2 YFSETQ. The CDR3 sequence is 16 residues long.

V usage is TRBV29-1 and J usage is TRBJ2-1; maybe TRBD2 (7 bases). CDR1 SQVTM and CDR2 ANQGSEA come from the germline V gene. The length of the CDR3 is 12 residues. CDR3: CSTTGGRDEQFF. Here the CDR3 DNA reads TGCAGTACTACCGGGGGGCGGGATGAGCAGTTCTTC.

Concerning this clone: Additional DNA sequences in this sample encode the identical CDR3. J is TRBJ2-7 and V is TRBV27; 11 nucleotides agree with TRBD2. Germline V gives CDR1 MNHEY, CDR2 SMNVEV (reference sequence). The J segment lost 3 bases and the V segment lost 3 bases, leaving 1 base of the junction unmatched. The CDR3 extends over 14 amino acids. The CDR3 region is CASSFLAGGYEQYF. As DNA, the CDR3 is TGTGCCAGCAGTTTCCTAGCGGGAGGCTACGAGCAGTACTTC.

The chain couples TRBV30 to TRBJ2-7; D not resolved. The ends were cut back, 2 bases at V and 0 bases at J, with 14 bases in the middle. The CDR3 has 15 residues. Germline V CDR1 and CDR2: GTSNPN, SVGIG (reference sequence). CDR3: CAWSSPRHSSYEQYF. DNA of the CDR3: TGTGCCTGGAGTTCCCCTAGACATTCCTCCTACGAGCAGTACTTC.

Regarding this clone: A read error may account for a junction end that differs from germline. The CDR3 DNA sequence: TGTGCTAGTGGTTTGGGCAGGGGGCACAGCGTCTTT. Translating gives CASGLGRGHSVF. The J gene is TRBJ1-1, the V gene TRBV12-5; 8 bases map to TRBD1. The CDR3 loop spans 12 amino acids. Germline CDR1 LGHNT, CDR2 FRNRAP.

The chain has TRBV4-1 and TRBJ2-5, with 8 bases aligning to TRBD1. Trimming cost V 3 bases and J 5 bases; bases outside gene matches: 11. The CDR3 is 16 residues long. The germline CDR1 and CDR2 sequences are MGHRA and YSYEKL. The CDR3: CASSQGLGQGRETQYF. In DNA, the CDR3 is TGCGCCAGCAGCCAGGGTTTAGGACAGGGAAGGGAGACCCAGTACTTC.

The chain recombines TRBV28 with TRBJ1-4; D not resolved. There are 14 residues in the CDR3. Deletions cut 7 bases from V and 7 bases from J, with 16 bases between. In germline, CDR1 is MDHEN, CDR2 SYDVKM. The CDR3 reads CASNPRTWTEKLFF. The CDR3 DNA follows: TGTGCCAGCAACCCTAGGACGTGGACTGAAAAACTGTTTTTT. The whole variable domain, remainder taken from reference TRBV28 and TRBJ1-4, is DVKVTQSSRYLVKRTGEKVFLECVQDMDHENMFWYRQDPGLGLRLIYFSYDVKMKEKGDIPEGYSVSREKKERFSLILESASTNQTSMYLCASNPRTWTEKLFFGSGTQLSVL.

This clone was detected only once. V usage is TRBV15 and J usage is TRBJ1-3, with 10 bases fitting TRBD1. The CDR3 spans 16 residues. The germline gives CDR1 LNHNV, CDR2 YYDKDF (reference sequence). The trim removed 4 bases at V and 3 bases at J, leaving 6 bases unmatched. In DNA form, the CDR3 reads TGTGCCACCAGCACCCGGGACAGGGGTAGTGGAAACACCATATATTTT. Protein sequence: CATSTRDRGSGNTIYF.